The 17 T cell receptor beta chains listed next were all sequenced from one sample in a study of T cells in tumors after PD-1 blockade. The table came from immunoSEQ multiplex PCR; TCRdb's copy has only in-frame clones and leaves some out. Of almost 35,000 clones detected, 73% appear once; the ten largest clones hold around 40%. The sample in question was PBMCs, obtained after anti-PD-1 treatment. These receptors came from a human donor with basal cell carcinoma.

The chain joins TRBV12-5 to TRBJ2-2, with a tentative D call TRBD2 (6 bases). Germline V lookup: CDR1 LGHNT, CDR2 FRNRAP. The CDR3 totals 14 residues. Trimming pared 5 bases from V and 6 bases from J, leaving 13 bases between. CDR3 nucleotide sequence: TGTGCTAGTGGTGCAAGCGGGTCCCCCGGGGAGCTGTTTTTT. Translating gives CASGASGSPGELFF.

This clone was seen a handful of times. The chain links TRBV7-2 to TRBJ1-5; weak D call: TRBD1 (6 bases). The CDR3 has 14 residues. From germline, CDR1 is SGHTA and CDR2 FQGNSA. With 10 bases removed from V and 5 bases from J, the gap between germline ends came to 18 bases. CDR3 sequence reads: CATTGRGLDQPQHF. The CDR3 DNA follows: TGTGCCACCACTGGCCGGGGGCTCGATCAGCCCCAGCATTTT.

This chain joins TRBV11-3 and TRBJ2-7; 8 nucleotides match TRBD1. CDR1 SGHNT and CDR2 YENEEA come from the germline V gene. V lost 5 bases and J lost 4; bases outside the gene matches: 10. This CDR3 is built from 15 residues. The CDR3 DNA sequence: TGTGCCAGCAGCCGAGGCCGACAGGGGACTTACGAGCAGTACTTC. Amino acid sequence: CASSRGRQGTYEQYF.

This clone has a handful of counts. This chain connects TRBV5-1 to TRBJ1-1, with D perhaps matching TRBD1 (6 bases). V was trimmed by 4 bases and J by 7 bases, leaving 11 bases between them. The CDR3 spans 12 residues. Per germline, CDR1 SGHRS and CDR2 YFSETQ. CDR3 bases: TGCGCCAGCAGCCCGGAGACAGGTGAAGCTTTCTTT. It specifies CASSPETGEAFF.

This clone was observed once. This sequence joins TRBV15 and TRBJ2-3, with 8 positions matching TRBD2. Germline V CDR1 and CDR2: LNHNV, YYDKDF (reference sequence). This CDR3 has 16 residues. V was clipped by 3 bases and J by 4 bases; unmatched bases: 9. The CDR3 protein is CATSRGFGGAPDTQYF. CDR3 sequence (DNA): TGTGCCACCAGCAGGGGCTTCGGGGGGGCTCCAGATACGCAGTATTTT. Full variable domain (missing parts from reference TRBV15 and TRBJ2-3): DAMVIQNPRYQVTQFGKPVTLSCSQTLNHNVMYWYQQKSSQAPKLLFHYYDKDFNNEADTPDNFQSRRPNTSFCFLDIRSPGLGDTAMYLCATSRGFGGAPDTQYFGPGTRLTVL.

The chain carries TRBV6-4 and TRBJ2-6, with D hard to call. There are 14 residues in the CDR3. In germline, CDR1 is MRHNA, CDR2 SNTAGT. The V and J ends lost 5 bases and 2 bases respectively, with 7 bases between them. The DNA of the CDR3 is TGTGCCAGCAGTCCTTCCGCTGGGGCCAACGTCCTGACTTTC. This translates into CASSPSAGANVLTF.

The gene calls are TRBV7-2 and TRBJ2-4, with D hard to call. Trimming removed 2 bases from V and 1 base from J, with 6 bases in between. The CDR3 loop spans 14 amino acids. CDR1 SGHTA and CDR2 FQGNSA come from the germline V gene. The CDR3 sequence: CASSLQQAKNIQYF. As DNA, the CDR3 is TGTGCCAGCAGCTTACAACAGGCCAAAAACATTCAGTACTTC. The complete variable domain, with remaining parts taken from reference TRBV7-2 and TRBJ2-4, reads GAGVSQSPSNKVTEKGKDVELRCDPISGHTALYWYRQSLGQGLEFLIYFQGNSAPDKSGLPSDRFSAERTGGSVSTLTIQRTQQEDSAVYLCASSLQQAKNIQYFGAGTRLSVL.

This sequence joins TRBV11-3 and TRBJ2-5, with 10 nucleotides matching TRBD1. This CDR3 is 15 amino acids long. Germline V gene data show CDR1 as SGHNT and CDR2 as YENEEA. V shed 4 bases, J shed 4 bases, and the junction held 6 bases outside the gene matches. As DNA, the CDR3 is TGTGCCAGCAGCTCCCCCCGGACAGGGGGAGAGACCCAGTACTTC. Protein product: CASSSPRTGGETQYF.

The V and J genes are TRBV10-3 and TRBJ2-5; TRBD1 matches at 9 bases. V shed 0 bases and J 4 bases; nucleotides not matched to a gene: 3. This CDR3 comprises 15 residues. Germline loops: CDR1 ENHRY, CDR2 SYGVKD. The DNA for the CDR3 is TGTGCCATCAGTGAGTCCTACAGGGGGCTAGAGACCCAGTACTTC. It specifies CAISESYRGLETQYF.

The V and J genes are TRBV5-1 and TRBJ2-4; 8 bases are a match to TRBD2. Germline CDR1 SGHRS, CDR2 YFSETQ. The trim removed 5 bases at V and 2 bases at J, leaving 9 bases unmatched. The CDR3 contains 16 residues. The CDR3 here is CASRCPGRVSKNIQYF. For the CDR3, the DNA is TGCGCCAGCAGGTGCCCCGGGAGGGTGTCCAAAAACATTCAGTACTTC.

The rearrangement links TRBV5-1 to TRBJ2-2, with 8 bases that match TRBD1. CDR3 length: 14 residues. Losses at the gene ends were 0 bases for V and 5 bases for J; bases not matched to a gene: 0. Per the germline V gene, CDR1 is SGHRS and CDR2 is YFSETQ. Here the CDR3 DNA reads TGCGCCAGCAGCTTGGGGACAGGGACCGGGGAGCTGTTTTTT. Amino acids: CASSLGTGTGELFF.

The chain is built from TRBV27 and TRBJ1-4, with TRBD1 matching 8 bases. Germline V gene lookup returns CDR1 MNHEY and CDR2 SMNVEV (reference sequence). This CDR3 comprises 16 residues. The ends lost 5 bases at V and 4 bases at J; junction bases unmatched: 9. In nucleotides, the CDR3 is TGTGCCAGCAGTAAACCAACAGGGGGACTTAATGAAAAACTGTTTTTT. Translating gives CASSKPTGGLNEKLFF. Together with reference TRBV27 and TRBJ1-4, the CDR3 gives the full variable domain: EAQVTQNPRYLITVTGKKLTVTCSQNMNHEYMSWYRQDPGLGLRQIYYSMNVEVTDKGDVPEGYKVSRKEKRNFPLILESPSPNQTSLYFCASSKPTGGLNEKLFFGSGTQLSVL.

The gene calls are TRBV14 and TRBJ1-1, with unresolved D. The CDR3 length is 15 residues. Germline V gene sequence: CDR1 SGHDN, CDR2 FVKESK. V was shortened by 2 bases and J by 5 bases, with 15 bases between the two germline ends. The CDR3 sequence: CASSQLGPPGTEAFF. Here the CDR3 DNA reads TGTGCCAGCAGCCAACTCGGGCCCCCGGGGACTGAAGCTTTCTTT. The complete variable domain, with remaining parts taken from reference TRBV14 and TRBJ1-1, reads EAGVTQFPSHSVIEKGQTVTLRCDPISGHDNLYWYRRVMGKEIKFLLHFVKESKQDESGMPNNRFLAERTGGTYSTLKVQPAELEDSGVYFCASSQLGPPGTEAFFGQGTRLTVV.

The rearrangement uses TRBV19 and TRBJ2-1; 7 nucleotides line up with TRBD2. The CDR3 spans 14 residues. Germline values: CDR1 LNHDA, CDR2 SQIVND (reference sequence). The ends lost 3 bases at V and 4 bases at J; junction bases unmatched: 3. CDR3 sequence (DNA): TGTGCCAGTAGTATTCGGGAGGCTTACAATGAGCAGTTCTTC. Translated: CASSIREAYNEQFF.

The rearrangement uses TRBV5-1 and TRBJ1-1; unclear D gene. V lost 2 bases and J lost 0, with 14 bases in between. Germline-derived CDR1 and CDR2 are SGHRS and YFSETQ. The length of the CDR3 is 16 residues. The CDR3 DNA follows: TGCGCCAGCAGCTTTCTAACGGGAAGAATGAACACTGAAGCTTTCTTT. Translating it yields CASSFLTGRMNTEAFF.

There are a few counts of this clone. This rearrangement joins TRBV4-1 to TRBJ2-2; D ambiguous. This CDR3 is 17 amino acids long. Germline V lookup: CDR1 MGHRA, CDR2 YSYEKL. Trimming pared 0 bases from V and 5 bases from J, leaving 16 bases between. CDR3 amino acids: CASSQDAAAGGTGELFF. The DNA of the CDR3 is TGCGCCAGCAGCCAAGATGCGGCGGCCGGTGGGACCGGGGAGCTGTTTTTT.

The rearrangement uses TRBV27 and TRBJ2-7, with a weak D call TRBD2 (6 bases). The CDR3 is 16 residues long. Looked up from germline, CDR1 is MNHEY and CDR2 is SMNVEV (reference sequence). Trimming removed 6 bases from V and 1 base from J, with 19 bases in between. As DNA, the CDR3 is TGTGCCAGCAGCCGGGAGTTGGCAGCCCTATCCTACGAGCAGTACTTC. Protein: CASSRELAALSYEQYF.